Listed below are T cell receptor beta chains from one sample, sequenced in a study of human T cells and chemical hapten exposure. TCRdb reprocessed the RACE reads with MiXCR, giving one entry per CDR3 protein. The sample comprises 300,000 to 450,000 distinct CDR3 sequences, 5% to 6.5% of which are singletons, and less than 9% rests with the top ten. This material consisted of whole blood, taken in connection with sensitization to the hapten diphenylcyclopropenone (DPC). These receptors originate from a woman younger than 35 with alopecia areata. Some clones in this sample may be carry-over from other donors' samples. CDR3s include the opening cysteine and the closing phenylalanine or tryptophan. A D gene is named only where the DNA matches it firmly. Size tells how often a clone was seen (once, few, many) or the class of an expanded clone, and some rows leave it out.

v_gene,j_gene,d_gene,abundance,CDR3aa,CDR3nt
TRBV10-3,TRBJ1-6,.,many,CAISPSGSNSPLHF,TGTGCCATCAGCCCGAGCGGGTCGAATTCACCCCTCCACTTT
TRBV7-9,TRBJ1-6,.,many,CASSLEDAVSGTLHF,TGTGCCAGCAGCTTAGAAGATGCGGTTTCCGGGACCCTCCACTTT
TRBV14,TRBJ2-1,TRBD2,.,CASSRVAGSSYNEQFF,TGTGCCAGCAGCCGAGTAGCGGGAAGCTCCTACAATGAGCAGTTCTTC
TRBV6-2/TRBV6-3,TRBJ2-7,.,few,CASSYLLGESAYEQYF,TGTGCCAGCAGTTACTTATTGGGGGAGTCGGCCTACGAGCAGTACTTC
TRBV10-3,TRBJ1-6,.,many,CAISESTGLLGYNSPLHF,TGTGCCATCAGTGAGTCGACAGGACTATTAGGTTATAATTCACCCCTCCACTTT
TRBV2,TRBJ1-6,TRBD1,.,CASNRDRIAPLHF,TGTGCCAGCAACCGGGACAGGATAGCACCCCTCCACTTT
TRBV13,TRBJ1-6,TRBD1,.,CASSFGTGSSPLHF,TGTGCCAGCAGCTTTGGGACAGGGAGTTCACCCCTCCACTTT
TRBV7-9,TRBJ2-1,.,few,CASSSDSLEQFF,TGTGCCAGCAGCTCCGACAGCCTCGAGCAGTTCTTC
TRBV28,TRBJ1-4,.,few,CASSFGGEAEKLFF,TGTGCCAGCAGTTTTGGAGGGGAGGCGGAAAAACTGTTTTTT
TRBV12-3/TRBV12-4,TRBJ2-2,.,.,CASSLTRLDLNTGELFF,TGTGCCAGCAGTTTGACCCGACTAGACCTGAACACCGGGGAGCTGTTTTTT
TRBV2,TRBJ2-3,.,.,CASSAQGRTDTQYF,TGTGCCAGCAGTGCGCAGGGGAGGACAGATACGCAGTATTTT
TRBV21-1,TRBJ2-1,.,.,CASGKGLDRGSNEQFF,TGTGCCAGCGGAAAAGGACTTGACAGGGGCAGCAATGAGCAGTTCTTC
TRBV4-2,TRBJ2-1,TRBD2,.,CASSQDALAGDNEQFF,TGTGCCAGCAGCCAGGATGCACTAGCGGGGGACAATGAGCAGTTCTTC
TRBV7-2,TRBJ2-3,TRBD1,few,CASSLTGWENTQYF,TGTGCCAGCAGCTTGACAGGGTGGGAGAATACGCAGTATTTT
TRBV14,TRBJ1-1,TRBD1,few,CASSPGTGITEAFF,TGTGCCAGCAGCCCTGGGACAGGGATCACTGAAGCTTTCTTT
TRBV25-1,TRBJ1-1,TRBD1,few,CASREPTGETEAFF,TGTGCCAGCAGAGAACCGACAGGGGAAACTGAAGCTTTCTTT
TRBV6-2/TRBV6-3,TRBJ1-5,TRBD1,.,CASSLQGFAGQPQHF,TGTGCCAGCAGTCTACAGGGGTTCGCTGGTCAGCCCCAGCATTTT
TRBV6-1,TRBJ2-1,.,many,CASSEMAGAVNEQFF,TGTGCCAGCAGTGAAATGGCGGGGGCGGTCAATGAGCAGTTCTTC
TRBV6-1,TRBJ2-7,.,few,CASSPTGGLFYEQYF,TGTGCCAGCAGTCCTACTGGGGGGCTGTTTTACGAGCAGTACTTC
TRBV7-2,TRBJ1-2,TRBD1,many,CASTRRQGTYGYTF,TGTGCCAGCACCCGACGACAGGGCACCTATGGCTACACCTTC
TRBV27,TRBJ1-4,.,many,CASSLYRDRHEKLFF,TGTGCCAGCAGTCTGTACAGGGATCGTCATGAAAAACTGTTTTTT
TRBV15,TRBJ1-1,.,many,CATSGPPANTEAFF,TGTGCCACCAGCGGACCACCAGCGAACACTGAAGCTTTCTTT
TRBV29-1,TRBJ2-2,.,many,CSVEGNTGELFF,TGCAGCGTCGAGGGAAACACCGGGGAGCTGTTTTTT
TRBV4-2,TRBJ2-3,TRBD2,.,CASSQERFASGGIEGTDTQYF,TGTGCCAGCAGCCAAGAACGTTTTGCTAGCGGGGGGATCGAGGGCACAGATACGCAGTATTTT
TRBV7-9,TRBJ2-3,.,many,CASSLGTSTDTQYF,TGTGCCAGCAGCTTAGGGACTAGCACAGATACGCAGTATTTT
TRBV4-3,TRBJ2-7,.,many,CASSQDAQGKGYEQYF,TGCGCCAGCAGCCAAGACGCGCAGGGAAAAGGGTACGAGCAGTACTTC
TRBV12-3/TRBV12-4,TRBJ1-1,.,many,CASSKNRVGTEAFF,TGTGCCAGCAGCAAGAACAGGGTAGGCACTGAAGCTTTCTTT
TRBV10-3,TRBJ1-2,.,many,CAISESLVDGYTF,TGTGCCATCAGTGAGTCTTTGGTCGATGGCTACACCTTC
TRBV10-3,TRBJ2-3,TRBD2,.,CAIISTSGGAADTLYF,TGTGCCATCATATCTACTAGCGGGGGGGCTGCGGATACGCTGTATTTT
TRBV5-6,TRBJ1-2,.,few,CASSPGSWTNYGYTF,TGTGCCAGCAGCCCGGGCAGCTGGACTAACTATGGCTACACCTTC
TRBV6-4,TRBJ1-2,.,.,CASSDSASLLGYTF,TGTGCCAGCAGTGACTCGGCTAGCCTGTTAGGCTACACCTTC
TRBV12-3/TRBV12-4,TRBJ1-1,TRBD1,few,CASGLQGEVTEAFF,TGTGCCAGCGGCTTACAGGGGGAGGTGACTGAAGCTTTCTTT
TRBV7-6,TRBJ1-4,.,.,CASSFARRGRNEKLFF,TGTGCCAGCAGCTTTGCGCGCCGGGGCCGAAATGAAAAACTGTTTTTT
TRBV4-2,TRBJ1-3,TRBD1,many,CASSQDTGDGNTIYF,TGTGCCAGCAGCCAAGATACAGGGGACGGAAACACCATATATTTT
TRBV18,TRBJ1-3,.,.,CASSPLDTSGNTIYF,TGTGCCAGCTCACCACTCGACACCTCTGGAAACACCATATATTTT
TRBV6-2/TRBV6-3,TRBJ1-4,.,many,CASSYLRSGQPGEKLFF,TGTGCCAGCAGTTACTTGCGTTCGGGACAACCGGGGGAAAAACTGTTTTTT
TRBV10-3,TRBJ2-3,.,many,CATRGALVADTQYF,TGTGCCACCCGGGGGGCGTTAGTCGCCGATACGCAGTATTTT
TRBV24-1,TRBJ2-3,.,.,CATEASTSTSTDTQYF,TGTGCCACCGAAGCGTCGACCTCTACGAGCACAGATACGCAGTATTTT
TRBV4-2,TRBJ1-2,TRBD1,many,CASSQGQGANYGYTF,TGTGCCAGCAGCCAAGGACAGGGAGCTAACTATGGCTACACCTTC
TRBV12-3/TRBV12-4,TRBJ1-5,.,few,CASSPYRRSGNQPQHF,TGTGCCAGCAGTCCCTATAGGAGGTCTGGTAATCAGCCCCAGCATTTT
TRBV11-1,TRBJ1-4,TRBD1,.,CASSFNPTGMEKLFF,TGTGCCAGCAGCTTTAACCCGACAGGGATGGAAAAACTGTTTTTT
TRBV5-1,TRBJ2-7,TRBD2,.,CASSFRAGGPYEQYF,TGCGCCAGCAGCTTCCGAGCGGGGGGCCCCTACGAGCAGTACTTC
TRBV4-1,TRBJ2-3,TRBD1,many,CASSRLDRAGLDTQYF,TGCGCCAGCAGTCGTCTCGACAGGGCAGGGTTGGATACGCAGTATTTT
TRBV5-1,TRBJ2-4,.,many,CASSLEANQDIQYF,TGCGCCAGCAGCTTGGAAGCGAACCAGGACATTCAGTACTTC
TRBV29-1,TRBJ2-7,.,.,CSVVTRGRSYEQYF,TGCAGCGTTGTCACGCGGGGGCGGTCCTACGAGCAGTACTTC
TRBV5-5,TRBJ1-6,.,.,CASSPGASRGDYNSPLHF,TGTGCCAGCAGCCCAGGTGCGTCCAGGGGAGACTATAATTCACCCCTCCACTTT
TRBV5-1,TRBJ2-3,.,.,CASSSRDTSTDTQYF,TGCGCCAGCAGCTCCCGGGACACTAGCACAGATACGCAGTATTTT
TRBV18,TRBJ2-3,TRBD2,.,CASSPTGSGGSTDTQYF,TGTGCCAGCTCACCGACTGGGAGCGGGGGTTCCACAGATACGCAGTATTTT
TRBV6-5,TRBJ2-5,TRBD1,many,CASSYGTGFQETQYF,TGTGCCAGCAGTTACGGGACAGGATTCCAAGAGACCCAGTACTTC
TRBV5-1,TRBJ2-7,.,.,CASTERTDSYEQYF,TGCGCCAGCACGGAACGGACGGATTCCTACGAGCAGTACTTC
TRBV6-2/TRBV6-3,TRBJ1-4,TRBD1,many,CASLHPGQGAPGRGKLFF,TGTGCCAGCCTCCACCCCGGACAGGGGGCGCCTGGGAGAGGAAAACTGTTTTTT